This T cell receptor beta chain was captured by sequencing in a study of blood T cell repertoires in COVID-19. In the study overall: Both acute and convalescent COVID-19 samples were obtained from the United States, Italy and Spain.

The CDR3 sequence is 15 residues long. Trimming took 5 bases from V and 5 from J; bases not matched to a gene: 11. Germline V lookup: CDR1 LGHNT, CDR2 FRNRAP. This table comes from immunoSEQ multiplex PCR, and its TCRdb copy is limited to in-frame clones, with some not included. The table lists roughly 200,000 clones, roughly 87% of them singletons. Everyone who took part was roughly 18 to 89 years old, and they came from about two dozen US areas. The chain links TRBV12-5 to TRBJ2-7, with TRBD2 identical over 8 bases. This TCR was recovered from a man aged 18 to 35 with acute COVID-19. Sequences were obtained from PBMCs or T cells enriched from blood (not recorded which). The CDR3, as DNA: TGTGCTAGTGGTCCCGGAGCGGGAGTAAACGACGAGCAGTACTTC. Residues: CASGPGAGVNDEQYF.